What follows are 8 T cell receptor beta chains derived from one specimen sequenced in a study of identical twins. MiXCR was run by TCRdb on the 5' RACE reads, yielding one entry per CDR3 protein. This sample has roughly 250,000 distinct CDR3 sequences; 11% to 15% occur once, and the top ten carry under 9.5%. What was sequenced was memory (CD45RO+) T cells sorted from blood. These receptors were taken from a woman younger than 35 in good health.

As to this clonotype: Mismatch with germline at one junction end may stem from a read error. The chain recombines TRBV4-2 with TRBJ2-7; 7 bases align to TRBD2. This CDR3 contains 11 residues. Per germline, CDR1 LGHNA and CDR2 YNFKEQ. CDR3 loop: CASSQGGLRHF. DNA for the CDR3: TGTGCCAGCAGCCAAGGGGGACTAAGGCACTTC.

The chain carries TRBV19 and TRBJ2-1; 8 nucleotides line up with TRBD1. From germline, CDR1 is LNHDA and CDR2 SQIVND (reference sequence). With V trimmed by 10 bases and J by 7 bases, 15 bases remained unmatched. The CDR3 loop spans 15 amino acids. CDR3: CAIDVGDRRLNEQFF. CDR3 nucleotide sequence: TGTGCCATCGACGTGGGGGACAGGAGGTTGAATGAGCAGTTCTTC.

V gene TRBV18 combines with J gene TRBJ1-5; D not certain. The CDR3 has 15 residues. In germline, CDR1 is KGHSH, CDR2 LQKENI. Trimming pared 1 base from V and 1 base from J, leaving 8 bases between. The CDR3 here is CASSPQYGSNQPQHF. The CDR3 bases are TGTGCCAGCTCACCACAATATGGGAGCAATCAGCCCCAGCATTTT.

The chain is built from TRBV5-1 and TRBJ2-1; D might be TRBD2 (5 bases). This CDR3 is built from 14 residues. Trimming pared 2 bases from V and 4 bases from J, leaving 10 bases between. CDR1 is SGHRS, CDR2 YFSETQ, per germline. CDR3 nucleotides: TGCGCCAGCAGCTTTGAGGGCCGGTACAATGAGCAGTTCTTC. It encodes CASSFEGRYNEQFF.

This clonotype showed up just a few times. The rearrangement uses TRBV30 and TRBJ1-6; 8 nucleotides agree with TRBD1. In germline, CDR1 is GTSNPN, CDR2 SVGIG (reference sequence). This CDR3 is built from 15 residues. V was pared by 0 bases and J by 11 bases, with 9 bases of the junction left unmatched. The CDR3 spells CAWSVLGQGAPPLHF. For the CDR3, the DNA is TGTGCCTGGAGTGTATTAGGCCAGGGGGCCCCACCCCTCCACTTT.

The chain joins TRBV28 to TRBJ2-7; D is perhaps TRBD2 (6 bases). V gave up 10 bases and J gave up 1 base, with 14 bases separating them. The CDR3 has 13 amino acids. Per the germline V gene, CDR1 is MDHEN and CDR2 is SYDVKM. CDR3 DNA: TGTGCCATCCTCGGGGGTGGGTCCTACGAGCAGTACTTC. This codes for CAILGGGSYEQYF.

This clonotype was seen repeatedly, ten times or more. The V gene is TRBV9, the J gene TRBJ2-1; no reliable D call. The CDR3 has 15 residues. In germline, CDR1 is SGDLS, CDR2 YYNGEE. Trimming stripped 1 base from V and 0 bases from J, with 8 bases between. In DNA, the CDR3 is TGTGCCAGCAGCGTAAAGATTTCCTCCTACAATGAGCAGTTCTTC. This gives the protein CASSVKISSYNEQFF.

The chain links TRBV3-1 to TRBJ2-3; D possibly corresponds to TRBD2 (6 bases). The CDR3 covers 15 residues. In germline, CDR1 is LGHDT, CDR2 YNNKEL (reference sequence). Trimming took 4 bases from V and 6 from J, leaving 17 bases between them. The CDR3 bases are TGTGCCAGCAGCCCGGTCCTGGGGGGAGCGGATACGCAGTATTTT. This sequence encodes CASSPVLGGADTQYF.